Shown below are 26 T cell receptor beta chains from a single sample sequenced in a study of CD8 T cells in ankylosing spondylitis. Regarding the study as a whole: A motif in TCR beta, a set of under ten highly homologous variants, appeared characteristic of ankylosing spondylitis blood.

Their recognized antigens are unknown. TCRdb re-called the 5' RACE reads through MiXCR, storing one row per CDR3 protein. This sample has about 700,000 distinct CDR3 sequences, with under 20% found just once. Sequenced: blood, either unsorted or a sorted T cell fraction (not recorded which). Receptor source: a male donor with ankylosing spondylitis.

This clonotype was seen a few times. The V and J genes are TRBV2 and TRBJ1-6; TRBD1 is a possible D gene (5 bases). V was cut by 5 bases and J by 9 bases, with 14 bases left in between. The CDR3 covers 14 residues. Germline CDR1 reads SNHLY; CDR2 reads FYNNEI. CDR3 coding DNA: TGTGCCAGCAGTCCCGAAGGGGCCGGTTCACCCCTCCACTTT. Translated: CASSPEGAGSPLHF. Combining the CDR3 with reference TRBV2 and TRBJ1-6 gives the whole variable domain EPEVTQTPSHQVTQMGQEVILRCVPISNHLYFYWYRQILGQKVEFLVSFYNNEISEKSEIFDDQFSVERPDGSNFTLKIRSTKLEDSAMYFCASSPEGAGSPLHFGNGTRLTVT.

In DNA, the CDR3 is TGTGCCAGCTCGGTCGGGACAAGTTCTTACGAGCAGTACTTC. As protein: CASSVGTSSYEQYF. V gene TRBV18 combines with J gene TRBJ2-7, with a tentative D call TRBD1 (6 bases). With 6 bases removed from V and 4 bases from J, the gap between germline ends came to 16 bases. The CDR3 spans 14 residues. Germline assignment: CDR1 KGHSH and CDR2 LQKENI.

The chain uses TRBV6-1 and TRBJ2-1; 8 bases match TRBD2. The V segment lost 4 bases and the J segment 3 bases; nucleotides outside the gene matches: 11. Germline V CDR1 and CDR2: MNHNS, SASEGT. The CDR3 totals 17 residues. The CDR3 coding sequence is TGTGCCAGCAGTGTTAGAAGCGGGGGCGCGAGCTACAATGAGCAGTTCTTC. This gives the protein CASSVRSGGASYNEQFF.

There are a few counts of this clonotype. The chain uses TRBV9 and TRBJ1-4, with D uncertain. This CDR3 region has 15 residues. V was trimmed by 1 base and J by 7 bases, leaving 14 bases between them. CDR1 is SGDLS and CDR2 is YYNGEE in the germline V gene. The CDR3 loop is CASSVSSMWGEKLFF. CDR3 nucleotides: TGTGCCAGCAGCGTATCCAGTATGTGGGGTGAAAAACTGTTTTTT.

The rearrangement uses TRBV6-2 or TRBV6-3 and TRBJ2-2; tentative D call: TRBD1 (7 bases). V was pared by 3 bases and J by 6 bases, with 14 bases between. CDR3 size: 15 residues. Germline CDR1 and CDR2: MNHEY and SVGEGT. CDR3 residues: CASSYRQGGAGELFF. CDR3 DNA: TGTGCCAGCAGTTATCGCCAGGGGGGAGCCGGGGAGCTGTTTTTT.

CDR3 loop: CASSFSDVPLYGYTF. CDR3 sequence (DNA): TGTGCCAGCAGCTTTTCGGACGTCCCTTTGTATGGCTACACCTTC. The chain joins TRBV7-9 to TRBJ1-2; no definite D call. V lost 3 bases, J lost 5 bases, and 16 bases lay in between. Germline V gene lookup returns CDR1 SEHNR and CDR2 FQNEAQ (reference sequence). CDR3 length equals 15 residues.

The chain has TRBV6-1 and TRBJ2-1; TRBD1 matches at 12 bases. V shed 6 bases and J 10 bases; nucleotides not matched to a gene: 10. The V gene's germline CDR1 is MNHNS and CDR2 SASEGT. This CDR3 region has 15 residues. The CDR3 nucleotides read TGTGCCAGCAGGCCTGGGACAGGGGGCATGTTGGAGCAGTTCTTC. Its protein is CASRPGTGGMLEQFF.

The CDR3 DNA reads TGTGCCAGCTCACTACTACCCTCAAGCGTTACCTACGAGCAGTACTTC. This encodes CASSLLPSSVTYEQYF. The chain links TRBV18 to TRBJ2-7; D is uncertain. CDR1 is KGHSH, CDR2 LQKENI, per germline. With 4 bases removed from V and 2 bases from J, the gap between germline ends came to 18 bases. This CDR3 spans 16 amino acids.

This chain joins TRBV6-5 and TRBJ2-1, with D tentatively TRBD1 or TRBD2 (7 bases each). The V end was cut by 2 bases, the J end by 9 bases, with 11 bases between. The germline gives CDR1 MNHEY, CDR2 SVGAGI. CDR3 length: 13 amino acids. CDR3 nucleotides: TGTGCCAGCAGTTACGACAGGGAGGGTGAGCAGTTCTTC. Protein sequence: CASSYDREGEQFF.

The chain carries TRBV20-1 and TRBJ2-7; tentative D call: TRBD1 (6 bases). Per germline, CDR1 DFQATT and CDR2 SNEGSKA (reference sequence). This CDR3 has 14 amino acids. Trimming took 5 bases from V and 1 from J, leaving 15 bases between them. The CDR3 here is CSASRDTPSYEQYF. In DNA form, the CDR3 reads TGCAGTGCTTCCCGGGACACGCCATCCTACGAGCAGTACTTC.

This clonotype showed up just a few times. V usage is TRBV5-1 and J usage is TRBJ1-1; D is undetermined. Germline CDR1 reads SGHRS; CDR2 reads YFSETQ. The CDR3 runs 14 residues. V lost 0 bases and J 4 bases, leaving 10 bases between the germline ends. The CDR3 here is CASSLGTPGTEAFF. CDR3 DNA sequence: TGCGCCAGCAGCTTGGGGACCCCGGGCACTGAAGCTTTCTTT. Drawing the rest from reference TRBV5-1 and TRBJ1-1, the complete variable domain is KAGVTQTPRYLIKTRGQQVTLSCSPISGHRSVSWYQQTPGQGLQFLFEYFSETQRNKGNFPGRFSGRQFSNSRSEMNVSTLELGDSALYLCASSLGTPGTEAFFGQGTRLTVV.

The rearrangement joins TRBV19 to TRBJ2-5, with 12 positions matching TRBD1. The germline gives CDR1 LNHDA, CDR2 SQIVND (reference sequence). J gave up 5 bases and V 5 bases, and 6 bases lay outside the gene matches. The CDR3 extends over 15 amino acids. This chain's CDR3 is CASSAPGQGAETQYF. In DNA, the CDR3 is TGTGCCAGTAGTGCACCGGGACAGGGGGCGGAGACCCAGTACTTC.

At least ten counts were recorded for this clonotype. V usage is TRBV5-1 and J usage is TRBJ2-5; 7 bases are a match to TRBD1. V dropped 0 bases and J dropped 1; count of bases not matched to a gene: 3. Germline assignment: CDR1 SGHRS and CDR2 YFSETQ. CDR3 length: 15 amino acids. For the CDR3, the DNA is TGCGCCAGCAGCTTGGTCGGACAGGCCCAAGAGACCCAGTACTTC. The encoded protein is CASSLVGQAQETQYF.

V usage is TRBV4-1 and J usage is TRBJ1-6; no clear D. CDR3 length: 18 residues. Germline CDR1 is MGHRA and CDR2 is YSYEKL. The ends were cut back, 0 bases at V and 3 bases at J, with 15 bases in the middle. CDR3 bases: TGCGCCAGCAGCCAAGATCGGGCAGGTTATAGCTATAATTCACCCCTCCACTTT. It codes for CASSQDRAGYSYNSPLHF.

The rearrangement joins TRBV7-9 to TRBJ2-1; tentatively, D is TRBD1 (7 bases). V was pared by 2 bases and J by 6 bases, with 17 bases between. The germline V gene encodes CDR1 SEHNR and CDR2 FQNEAQ (reference sequence). The CDR3 has 16 residues. CDR3 region: CASSLNAGTESNEQFF. The CDR3 bases are TGTGCCAGCAGCTTAAACGCGGGGACAGAAAGCAATGAGCAGTTCTTC.

This clonotype was observed a few times. The chain recombines TRBV3-1 with TRBJ2-5, with 11 bases identical to TRBD2. Trimming removed 1 base from V and 4 bases from J; junction bases left unmatched: 2. Per the germline V gene, CDR1 is LGHDT and CDR2 is YNNKEL (reference sequence). The CDR3 covers 15 residues. CDR3 in amino acids: CASSQVGLAGETQYF. The CDR3 DNA reads as TGTGCCAGCAGCCAAGTCGGACTAGCGGGAGAGACCCAGTACTTC.

This clonotype showed up just a few times. The CDR3 here is CASSPQLAGNTIYF. The CDR3 DNA reads TGTGCCAGCAGCCCGCAGTTAGCTGGAAACACCATATATTTT. This chain uses TRBV5-6 with TRBJ1-3; D remains ambiguous. Germline V gene lookup returns CDR1 SGHDT and CDR2 YYEEEE. The CDR3 length is 14 residues. Trimming stripped 4 bases from V and 2 bases from J, with 10 bases between. The variable domain in full, completed from reference TRBV5-6 and TRBJ1-3, reads DAGVTQSPTHLIKTRGQQVTLRCSPKSGHDTVSWYQQALGQGPQFIFQYYEEEERQRGNFPDRFSGHQFPNYSSELNVNALLLGDSALYLCASSPQLAGNTIYFGEGSWLTVV.

There are many counts of this clonotype. The chain couples TRBV12-3 or TRBV12-4 to TRBJ1-5, with D uncertain. The length of the CDR3 is 12 residues. V lost 3 bases and J 6 bases, leaving 6 bases between the germline ends. The CDR3 loop reads CASSFGGQPQHF. CDR3 nucleotide sequence: TGTGCCAGCAGTTTCGGAGGTCAGCCCCAGCATTTT.

This clonotype was found once. The rearrangement links TRBV6-2 or TRBV6-3 to TRBJ1-5; tentatively, D is TRBD1 (5 bases). This CDR3 comprises 16 residues. V was cut by 0 bases and J by 1 base, with 10 bases left in between. Looked up from germline, CDR1 is MNHEY and CDR2 is SVGEGT. DNA of the CDR3: TGTGCCAGCAGTTACTCGAGGCCAGGGAGCAATCAGCCCCAGCATTTT. Protein product: CASSYSRPGSNQPQHF.

This clonotype was observed many times. The gene calls are TRBV28 and TRBJ2-1; 9 bases line up with TRBD2. Germline values: CDR1 MDHEN, CDR2 SYDVKM. This CDR3 region has 15 residues. V shed 3 bases and J 5 bases; nucleotides not matched to a gene: 5. The CDR3 sequence: CASSLASSGNNEQFF. CDR3 in DNA: TGTGCCAGCAGTTTGGCATCTAGCGGGAACAATGAGCAGTTCTTC. Together with reference TRBV28 and TRBJ2-1, the CDR3 gives the full variable domain: DVKVTQSSRYLVKRTGEKVFLECVQDMDHENMFWYRQDPGLGLRLIYFSYDVKMKEKGDIPEGYSVSREKKERFSLILESASTNQTSMYLCASSLASSGNNEQFFGPGTRLTVL.

The chain carries TRBV15 and TRBJ2-7; D may be TRBD1 (6 bases). This CDR3 is built from 15 residues. Trimming took off 4 bases at V and 12 bases at J, with 25 bases between the two ends. Germline-derived CDR1 and CDR2 are LNHNV and YYDKDF (reference sequence). The DNA of the CDR3 is TGTGCCACCAGCAACCAATTGGGGGCAGGGGAGTTACGGTACTTC. This codes for CATSNQLGAGELRYF.

The chain recombines TRBV11-1 with TRBJ1-1; D may be TRBD1 (6 bases). The V end lost 5 bases, the J end lost 4 bases, and 20 bases lay between the germline ends. Germline CDR1 reads SGHAT; CDR2 reads FQDESV (reference sequence). The CDR3 loop spans 16 amino acids. The CDR3 sequence is CASSPLRSGGRTEAFF. In DNA form, the CDR3 reads TGTGCCAGCAGCCCCTTGAGGAGTGGGGGGCGCACTGAAGCTTTCTTT.

The chain has TRBV29-1 and TRBJ2-1; 7 bases agree with TRBD2. V lost 2 bases, J lost 0 bases, and 4 bases stayed unmatched. This CDR3 comprises 15 residues. The germline V gene encodes CDR1 SQVTM and CDR2 ANQGSEA. DNA of the CDR3: TGCAGCGTTGAATTAGGCGGGAGCTCCTACAATGAGCAGTTCTTC. Residues: CSVELGGSSYNEQFF.

The CDR3 sequence is CATSREFAGNGEKLFF. In DNA form, the CDR3 reads TGTGCCACCAGCAGAGAGTTTGCCGGAAATGGGGAAAAACTGTTTTTT. The chain links TRBV15 to TRBJ1-4; D unresolved. CDR3 length: 16 amino acids. Trimming cost V 0 bases and J 8 bases, with 16 bases left between them. Germline values: CDR1 LNHNV, CDR2 YYDKDF (reference sequence).

This sequence joins TRBV6-5 and TRBJ2-1; TRBD1 agrees at 9 bases. Losses at the gene ends were 3 bases for V and 6 bases for J; bases not matched to a gene: 3. The CDR3 contains 14 residues. CDR1 and CDR2 (germline): MNHEY, SVGAGI. The CDR3 DNA reads TGTGCCAGCAGTTATGGGACAGGGCGCAATGAGCAGTTCTTC. This sequence encodes CASSYGTGRNEQFF.

This clonotype was detected only a few times. V is TRBV27 and J is TRBJ2-7; 7 nucleotides align to TRBD1. With V trimmed by 3 bases and J by 6 bases, 5 bases remained unmatched. CDR1 is MNHEY and CDR2 is SMNVEV in the germline V gene (reference sequence). This CDR3 contains 13 residues. CDR3 sequence: CASSFDRASEQYF. CDR3 nucleotides: TGTGCCAGCAGTTTTGACAGGGCTTCCGAGCAGTACTTC.